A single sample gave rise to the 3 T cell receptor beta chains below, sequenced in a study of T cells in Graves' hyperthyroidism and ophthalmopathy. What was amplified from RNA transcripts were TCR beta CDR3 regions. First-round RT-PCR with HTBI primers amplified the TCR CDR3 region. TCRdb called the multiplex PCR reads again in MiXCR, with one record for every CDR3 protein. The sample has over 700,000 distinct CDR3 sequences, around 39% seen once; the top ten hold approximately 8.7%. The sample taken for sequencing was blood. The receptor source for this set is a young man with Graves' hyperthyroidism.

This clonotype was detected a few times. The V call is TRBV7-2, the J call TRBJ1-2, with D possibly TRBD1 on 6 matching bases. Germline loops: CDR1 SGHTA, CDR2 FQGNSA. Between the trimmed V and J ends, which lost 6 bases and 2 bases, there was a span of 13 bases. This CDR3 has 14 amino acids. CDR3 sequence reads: CASRKGGANYGYTF. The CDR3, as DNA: TGTGCCAGCAGAAAGGGGGGGGCAAACTATGGCTACACCTTC.

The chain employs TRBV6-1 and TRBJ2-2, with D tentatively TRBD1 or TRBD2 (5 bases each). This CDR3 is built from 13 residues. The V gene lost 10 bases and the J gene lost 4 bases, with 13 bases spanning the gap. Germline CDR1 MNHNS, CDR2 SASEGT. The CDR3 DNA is TGTGCCACCAGGGACGCGGCCACCGGGGAGCTGTTTTTT. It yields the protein CATRDAATGELFF.

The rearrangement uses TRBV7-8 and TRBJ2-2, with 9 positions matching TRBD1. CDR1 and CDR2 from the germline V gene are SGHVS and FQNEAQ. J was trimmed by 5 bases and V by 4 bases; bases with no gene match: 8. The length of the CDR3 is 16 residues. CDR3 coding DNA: TGTGCCAGCAGCTCCGGAGACAGGGGGTGGACCGGGGAGCTGTTTTTT. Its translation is CASSSGDRGWTGELFF.